The 32 T cell receptor beta chains below all came from one sample that was sequenced in a study of blood T cell repertoires in COVID-19. TCRdb's copy holds only in-frame clones and misses some; the assay was immunoSEQ multiplex PCR. Of 250,000 to 400,000 clones listed, about nine tenths are singletons. Sequencing input: peripheral blood. The receptors were gathered from a woman aged 30 to 39 with COVID-19, enrolled during active disease.

The genes are TRBV4-2 and TRBJ1-2, with TRBD1 matching over 8 bases. J gave up 4 bases and V 0 bases, and 13 bases lay outside the gene matches. Germline CDR1 reads LGHNA; CDR2 reads YNFKEQ. CDR3 length: 18 residues. This CDR3 is CASSQESPSGDRPYGYTF. For the CDR3, the DNA is TGTGCCAGCAGCCAAGAATCTCCATCCGGGGACAGGCCCTATGGCTACACCTTC.

The V gene is TRBV27, the J gene TRBJ2-2; perhaps TRBD2 as D (6 bases). The germline CDR1 and CDR2 sequences are MNHEY and SMNVEV (reference sequence). The CDR3 runs 15 residues. The V end was cut by 3 bases, the J end by 3 bases, with 11 bases between. As DNA, the CDR3 is TGTGCCAGCAGTTTTTCAGGGACTGACACCGGGGAGCTGTTTTTT. Its protein is CASSFSGTDTGELFF.

The chain links TRBV24-1 to TRBJ2-1; maybe TRBD1 (8 bases). The germline gives CDR1 KGHDR, CDR2 SFDVKD. V was clipped by 0 bases and J by 9 bases, with 14 bases between them. This CDR3 comprises 15 residues. CDR3 bases: TGTGCCACCAGTGATTTGGCACAGGGGGGGGGTGAGCAGTTCTTC. This gives the protein CATSDLAQGGGEQFF.

This clone showed up just once. This chain uses TRBV7-8 with TRBJ2-7; 9 nucleotides line up with TRBD2. Trimming at V came to 1 base and at J to 3 bases, leaving 4 bases not matched to a gene. The germline V gene has CDR1 SGHVS and CDR2 FQNEAQ. This CDR3 has 15 amino acids. The chain's CDR3 is CASSLGPSGDYEQYF. The CDR3 region has the DNA TGTGCCAGCAGCTTAGGGCCTAGCGGGGACTACGAGCAGTACTTC.

This chain uses TRBV19 with TRBJ2-3; 7 bases map to TRBD1. The germline V gene encodes CDR1 LNHDA and CDR2 SQIVND (reference sequence). This CDR3 is 15 amino acids long. Trimming at V came to 6 bases and at J to 4 bases, leaving 10 bases not matched to a gene. CDR3 amino acids: CASSPGTVSSDTQYF. For the CDR3, the DNA is TGTGCCAGTAGCCCCGGGACAGTCTCCTCAGATACGCAGTATTTT.

This clone was observed a single time. The chain joins TRBV28 to TRBJ2-2; 7 nucleotides align to TRBD1. The CDR3 spans 14 residues. The J segment lost 4 bases and the V segment lost 5 bases, leaving 4 bases of the junction unmatched. Germline CDR1 is MDHEN and CDR2 is SYDVKM. CDR3 residues: CASSDRVTTGELFF. CDR3 bases: TGTGCCAGCAGTGACAGGGTGACCACCGGGGAGCTGTTTTTT.

The chain combines TRBV6-5 with TRBJ1-2; the D gene is possibly TRBD1 (5 bases). The length of the CDR3 is 15 residues. Germline V CDR1 and CDR2: MNHEY, SVGAGI. The germline V and J ends were trimmed by 5 bases and 2 bases, with 15 bases remaining between them. The CDR3 sequence: CASSPLGQSNYGYTF. CDR3 DNA: TGTGCCAGCAGTCCCCTGGGGCAGTCCAACTATGGCTACACCTTC.

The rearrangement links TRBV13 to TRBJ2-7, with D possibly matching TRBD1 (6 bases). The CDR3 is made up of 14 amino acids. Per the germline V gene, CDR1 is PRHDT and CDR2 is FYEKMQ (reference sequence). Trimming pared 5 bases from V and 4 bases from J, leaving 15 bases between. CDR3 DNA sequence: TGTGCCAGCAGCACACAGGGTGATGGGTACGAGCAGTACTTC. Protein: CASSTQGDGYEQYF.

This chain connects TRBV27 to TRBJ2-7; D unresolved. V dropped 6 bases and J dropped 3 bases, with 15 bases sitting between them. Per germline, CDR1 MNHEY and CDR2 SMNVEV (reference sequence). The CDR3 has 14 residues. The CDR3 loop reads CASSPTPHHYEQYF. In nucleotides, the CDR3 is TGTGCCAGCAGCCCGACACCCCATCACTACGAGCAGTACTTC.

V gene TRBV1 combines with J gene TRBJ1-6. TRBV1 constitutes a pseudogene. The CDR3 is 14 residues long. Here the CDR3 DNA reads TGCACCAGCAACGAGGACTCCTATAATTCACCCCTCCACTTT. The encoded protein is CTSNEDSYNSPLHF.

V and J are TRBV30 and TRBJ1-4, with TRBD1 identical over 10 bases. CDR1 and CDR2 (germline): GTSNPN, SVGIG (reference sequence). CDR3 length: 13 residues. The J segment lost 7 bases and the V segment lost 5 bases, leaving 4 bases of the junction unmatched. CDR3 sequence (DNA): TGTGCCTGGGGCCGGGACAGGGGTGAAAAACTGTTTTTT. It yields the protein CAWGRDRGEKLFF. Full variable domain (missing parts from reference TRBV30 and TRBJ1-4): SQTIHQWPATLVQPVGSPLSLECTVEGTSNPNLYWYRQAAGRGLQLLFYSVGIGQISSEVPQNLSASRPQDRQFILSSKKLLLSDSGFYLCAWGRDRGEKLFFGSGTQLSVL.

The J gene is TRBJ1-2, the V gene TRBV28, with 9 positions matching TRBD1. CDR3 length: 16 residues. V was pared by 1 base and J by 5 bases, with 8 bases of the junction left unmatched. CDR1 MDHEN and CDR2 SYDVKM come from the germline V gene. In DNA, the CDR3 is TGTGCCAGCAGTTTATTGGGTGGACAGGGGACATATGGCTACACCTTC. Encoded protein: CASSLLGGQGTYGYTF.

J is TRBJ1-6 and V is TRBV2, with D perhaps matching TRBD1 (5 bases). Germline V CDR1 and CDR2: SNHLY, FYNNEI. The V gene lost 4 bases and the J gene lost 0 bases, with 13 bases spanning the gap. The CDR3 spans 17 residues. The CDR3 is CASSGFGDSSYNSPLHF. The CDR3 DNA reads TGTGCCAGCAGTGGGTTCGGTGACAGCTCCTATAATTCACCCCTCCACTTT.

The genes are TRBV29-1 and TRBJ1-2; a weak D match, TRBD1 (5 bases). Germline V CDR1 and CDR2: SQVTM, ANQGSEA. Trimming stripped 6 bases from V and 7 bases from J, with 12 bases between. The CDR3 is 11 residues long. Here the CDR3 DNA reads TGCAGCGTCAATCAGGGAGGTGGCTACACCTTC. Protein sequence: CSVNQGGGYTF.

The V gene is TRBV19, the J gene TRBJ2-1; D may be TRBD1 (5 bases). This CDR3 comprises 14 residues. V was shortened by 3 bases and J by 7 bases, with 13 bases between the two germline ends. The V gene's germline CDR1 is LNHDA and CDR2 SQIVND (reference sequence). CDR3 sequence: CASSIVDSLNEQFF. In DNA form, the CDR3 reads TGTGCCAGTAGTATTGTCGACAGTTTGAATGAGCAGTTCTTC. The variable domain in full, with the rest retrieved from reference TRBV19 and TRBJ2-1, is DGGITQSPKYLFRKEGQNVTLSCEQNLNHDAMYWYRQDPGQGLRLIYYSQIVNDFQKGDIAEGYSVSREKKESFPLTVTSAQKNPTAFYLCASSIVDSLNEQFFGPGTRLTVL.

The chain joins TRBV27 to TRBJ2-5, with 12 bases lining up with TRBD2. Per germline, CDR1 MNHEY and CDR2 SMNVEV (reference sequence). The trim removed 4 bases at V and 2 bases at J, leaving 5 bases unmatched. This CDR3 spans 16 amino acids. The CDR3 DNA reads TGTGCCAGCAGTTCCACTCTAGCGGGGGGGCAAGAGACCCAGTACTTC. Protein product: CASSSTLAGGQETQYF.

The J gene is TRBJ1-5, the V gene TRBV14; D ambiguous. The germline V gene encodes CDR1 SGHDN and CDR2 FVKESK. The CDR3 has 16 residues. Trimming cost V 6 bases and J 3 bases, with 18 bases left between them. Here the CDR3 reads CASRPPRALYNQPQHF. The DNA for the CDR3 is TGTGCCAGCAGACCTCCGAGGGCGTTATACAATCAGCCCCAGCATTTT.

V is TRBV7-9 and J is TRBJ2-5; TRBD1 is a possible D gene (5 bases). The V and J ends lost 1 base and 2 bases respectively, with 11 bases between them. The CDR3 spans 15 residues. Per germline, CDR1 SEHNR and CDR2 FQNEAQ (reference sequence). The CDR3 DNA is TGTGCCAGCAGCTTAGGGGGCAGCTATCAAGAGACCCAGTACTTC. Protein: CASSLGGSYQETQYF.

This chain uses TRBV2 with TRBJ2-7, with no clear D. V was pared by 1 base and J by 4 bases, with 11 bases between. The CDR3 runs to 14 residues. Germline V lookup: CDR1 SNHLY, CDR2 FYNNEI. As DNA, the CDR3 is TGTGCCAGCAGTGAAGGTCTAGTTACTTACGAGCAGTACGTC. This sequence encodes CASSEGLVTYEQYV.

The V call is TRBV4-2, the J call TRBJ2-5; TRBD2 aligns across 16 bases. Per germline, CDR1 LGHNA and CDR2 YNFKEQ. V lost 3 bases to trimming and J lost 5 bases; unmatched junction nucleotides: 9. The CDR3 is 18 amino acids. CDR3 DNA: TGTGCCAGCAGCCACACCGGGACTAGCGGGGGGGCGGGGGAGACCCAGTACTTC. Residues: CASSHTGTSGGAGETQYF.

The chain carries TRBV6-6 and TRBJ1-6; TRBD1 aligns across 7 bases. The CDR3 contains 14 residues. Trimming removed 6 bases from V and 7 bases from J; junction bases left unmatched: 6. The germline V gene has CDR1 MNHNY and CDR2 SVGAGI (reference sequence). CDR3 region: CASRRDRVNSPLHF. The DNA of the CDR3 is TGTGCCAGCAGACGCGACAGGGTCAATTCACCCCTCCACTTT.

Details on this clone: The sample holds other DNA sequences that translate to the same CDR3. The DNA for the CDR3 is TGTGCCAGCTCATCGACGGGGGGAAACACTGAAGCTTTCTTT. It is translated as CASSSTGGNTEAFF. The V and J genes are TRBV18 and TRBJ1-1, with D tentatively TRBD1 (5 bases). V was trimmed by 5 bases and J by 2 bases, leaving 12 bases between them. CDR1 is KGHSH and CDR2 is LQKENI in the germline V gene. The CDR3 extends over 14 amino acids.

The CDR3 nucleotides are TGCAGCGTTGAGGCAGGGGGAACTGGCTACACCTTC. Translating it yields CSVEAGGTGYTF. The rearrangement links TRBV29-1 to TRBJ1-2; 7 nucleotides agree with TRBD1. Trimming took 3 bases from V and 7 from J; bases not matched to a gene: 5. This CDR3 is 12 amino acids long. From germline, CDR1 is SQVTM and CDR2 ANQGSEA.

This clone was seen a single time. The J gene is TRBJ1-2, the V gene TRBV15; D might be TRBD1 (6 bases). Germline-derived CDR1 and CDR2 are LNHNV and YYDKDF (reference sequence). This CDR3 region has 14 residues. The germline V and J ends were trimmed by 3 bases and 4 bases, with 12 bases remaining between them. The CDR3 DNA follows: TGTGCCACCAGCAGCGCCCGGGACATCTATGGCTACACCTTC. Amino acids: CATSSARDIYGYTF.

The chain couples TRBV15 to TRBJ1-5; 7 positions agree with TRBD1. Germline assignment: CDR1 LNHNV and CDR2 YYDKDF (reference sequence). V lost 9 bases and J lost 6; bases outside the gene matches: 14. CDR3 size: 15 residues. The CDR3 bases are TGTGCCACAACGAAGGGGGCTTTAAGAGGTCAGCCCCAGCATTTT. It codes for CATTKGALRGQPQHF.

The chain couples TRBV18 to TRBJ2-2, with 9 bases aligning to TRBD1. This CDR3 comprises 16 residues. Germline loops: CDR1 KGHSH, CDR2 LQKENI. The V segment lost 3 bases and the J segment 3 bases; nucleotides outside the gene matches: 5. The CDR3 loop reads CASSPTGGFYTGELFF. Written as DNA, the CDR3 is TGTGCCAGCTCACCCACAGGGGGCTTTTACACCGGGGAGCTGTTTTTT.

The V call is TRBV6-6, the J call TRBJ1-1; 10 bases are a match to TRBD1. CDR1 is MNHNY, CDR2 SVGAGI, per germline (reference sequence). After removal of 2 bases from V and 8 bases from J, the junction contained 8 bases not matched to a gene. The CDR3 loop spans 15 amino acids. The CDR3 region has the DNA TGTGCCAGCAGTTACCAAGACAGGGGGCGCAAGGAAGCTTTCTTT. This sequence encodes CASSYQDRGRKEAFF.

The rearrangement uses TRBV19 and TRBJ1-4; 8 bases match TRBD1. CDR3 size: 15 residues. Trimming cost V 5 bases and J 6 bases; bases outside gene matches: 8. Per germline, CDR1 LNHDA and CDR2 SQIVND (reference sequence). This CDR3 reads CASSHTGGGDEKLFF. Written as DNA, the CDR3 is TGTGCCAGTAGTCACACAGGGGGAGGGGATGAAAAACTGTTTTTT. Full variable domain (rest looked up from reference TRBV19 and TRBJ1-4): DGGITQSPKYLFRKEGQNVTLSCEQNLNHDAMYWYRQDPGQGLRLIYYSQIVNDFQKGDIAEGYSVSREKKESFPLTVTSAQKNPTAFYLCASSHTGGGDEKLFFGSGTQLSVL.

The CDR3 sequence is CASSLDRGSYNEQFF. CDR3 nucleotides: TGTGCCAGCAGCTTGGACAGGGGCTCCTACAATGAGCAGTTCTTC. V usage is TRBV5-6 and J usage is TRBJ2-1, with TRBD1 matching 7 bases. Germline V gene lookup returns CDR1 SGHDT and CDR2 YYEEEE. V lost 0 bases and J lost 0; bases outside the gene matches: 0. This CDR3 has 15 residues.

The CDR3 nucleotides read TGCGCCAGCAGCTTGCGAAGCGGGGGAACAGATACGCAGTATTTT. It translates to CASSLRSGGTDTQYF. This sequence joins TRBV5-1 and TRBJ2-3, with 8 bases lining up with TRBD2. This CDR3 spans 15 amino acids. V lost 1 base and J lost 3; bases outside the gene matches: 4. In germline, CDR1 is SGHRS, CDR2 YFSETQ.

In DNA, the CDR3 is TGTGCCAGCAGAGCAGGTGTAGCGGGGGACAATGAGCAGTTCTTC. Its protein is CASRAGVAGDNEQFF. V is TRBV7-9 and J is TRBJ2-1; TRBD2 agrees at 9 bases. V shed 6 bases and J 5 bases; nucleotides not matched to a gene: 8. CDR1 is SEHNR, CDR2 FQNEAQ, per germline (reference sequence). The CDR3 is made up of 15 amino acids.

The J gene is TRBJ2-5, the V gene TRBV10-1, with 7 bases fitting TRBD2. The V and J ends lost 3 bases and 5 bases, in that order; junction bases with no gene match: 3. This CDR3 is built from 13 residues. Germline values: CDR1 WNHNN, CDR2 SYGVQD (reference sequence). This CDR3 is CASSDGLGETQYF. CDR3 coding DNA: TGCGCCAGCAGTGATGGACTAGGGGAGACCCAGTACTTC.